This passage covers 15 T cell receptor beta chains from one sample sequenced in a study of blood T cell repertoires in COVID-19. Libraries were prepared by immunoSEQ multiplex PCR; TCRdb keeps only in-frame clonotypes and omits some of them. The data contain approximately 400,000 clones, more than 85% of them singletons. The sequenced sample was PBMCs or T cells enriched from blood (not recorded which). The origin of the receptors is a woman aged 40 to 49 who had been exposed to COVID-19.

The chain links TRBV19 to TRBJ2-3; 13 nucleotides agree with TRBD2. With V trimmed by 6 bases and J by 5 bases, 17 bases remained unmatched. Germline V gene lookup returns CDR1 LNHDA and CDR2 SQIVND (reference sequence). The CDR3 loop spans 19 amino acids. Here the CDR3 DNA reads TGTGCCAGTAGCACCCCGGGACTAGCGGGGTTGACGCGAGAAGATACGCAGTATTTT. Translated: CASSTPGLAGLTREDTQYF.

This chain joins TRBV13 and TRBJ2-3, with TRBD1 matching over 7 bases. This CDR3 spans 15 amino acids. CDR1 PRHDT and CDR2 FYEKMQ come from the germline V gene (reference sequence). Trimming took 6 bases from V and 0 from J; bases not matched to a gene: 6. In nucleotides, the CDR3 is TGTGCCAGCAGTTCTACGGGACAGAGCACAGATACGCAGTATTTT. This encodes CASSSTGQSTDTQYF.

J is TRBJ1-2 and V is TRBV6-5; possibly TRBD1 for D (5 bases). The germline V gene has CDR1 MNHEY and CDR2 SVGAGI. Trimming cost V 10 bases and J 2 bases, with 14 bases left between them. The CDR3 spans 13 residues. CDR3 protein: CAISGTSNYGYTF. CDR3 in DNA: TGTGCCATCTCCGGGACTTCGAACTATGGCTACACCTTC.

V and J are TRBV11-3 and TRBJ1-1; TRBD1 might be the D (6 bases). The V and J ends lost 0 bases and 6 bases respectively, with 20 bases between them. Germline CDR1 and CDR2: SGHNT and YENEEA. This CDR3 comprises 17 residues. The CDR3 loop is CASSLEAGVRGFAEAFF. For the CDR3, the DNA is TGTGCCAGCAGCTTAGAGGCAGGGGTTAGAGGTTTCGCTGAAGCTTTCTTT. The full variable domain, in which reference TRBV11-3 and TRBJ1-1 provide the parts outside the CDR3, is EAGVVQSPRYKIIEKKQPVAFWCNPISGHNTLYWYLQNLGQGPELLIRYENEEAVDDSQLPKDRFSAERLKGVDSTLKIQPAELGDSAVYLCASSLEAGVRGFAEAFFGQGTRLTVV.

This chain links TRBV27 with TRBJ2-5, with 7 bases aligning to TRBD2. Germline trimming cut 6 bases from V and 4 bases from J; bases unmatched to any gene: 11. This CDR3 has 15 amino acids. From germline, CDR1 is MNHEY and CDR2 SMNVEV (reference sequence). Written as DNA, the CDR3 is TGTGCCAGCAGGGCCGACAAGTGGGGGGGAGAGACCCAGTACTTC. It specifies CASRADKWGGETQYF.

The rearrangement links TRBV18 to TRBJ1-1; 7 bases fit TRBD1. The V gene's germline CDR1 is KGHSH and CDR2 LQKENI. The CDR3 loop spans 17 amino acids. V gave up 6 bases and J gave up 7 bases; unmatched junction bases: 20. The DNA for the CDR3 is TGTGCCAGCTCTCAAACAAAGGGGGCGGTACAATCTCGTGAAGCTTTCTTT. Amino acids: CASSQTKGAVQSREAFF.

This clone occurred a few times. The chain is built from TRBV6-5 and TRBJ1-5; a possible D gene is TRBD1 (6 bases). Germline V gene sequence: CDR1 MNHEY, CDR2 SVGAGI. Deletions cut 6 bases from V and 0 bases from J, with 9 bases between. The CDR3 covers 14 residues. DNA for the CDR3: TGTGCCAGCAGAGACAGGCCTAGCAATCAGCCCCAGCATTTT. Its translation is CASRDRPSNQPQHF.

The rearrangement links TRBV7-9 to TRBJ2-1; TRBD1 matches at 8 bases. Germline trimming cut 5 bases from V and 2 bases from J; bases unmatched to any gene: 8. The CDR3 is 16 residues long. From germline, CDR1 is SEHNR and CDR2 FQNEAQ (reference sequence). In DNA form, the CDR3 reads TGTGCCAGCAGCCCCTCACGGACAGGGACCTACAATGAGCAGTTCTTC. This gives the protein CASSPSRTGTYNEQFF. The full variable domain, rest sourced from reference TRBV7-9 and TRBJ2-1, is DTGVSQNPRHKITKRGQNVTFRCDPISEHNRLYWYRQTLGQGPEFLTYFQNEAQLEKSRLLSDRFSAERPKGSFSTLEIQRTEQGDSAMYLCASSPSRTGTYNEQFFGPGTRLTVL.

The chain has TRBV12-5 and TRBJ2-7; a possible D gene is TRBD2 (6 bases). The CDR3 totals 15 residues. V was cut by 1 base and J by 1 base, with 11 bases left in between. From germline, CDR1 is LGHNT and CDR2 FRNRAP. CDR3 sequence reads: CASGLAGELSYEQYF. The CDR3 DNA reads TGTGCTAGTGGTTTGGCGGGGGAACTGTCCTACGAGCAGTACTTC. The full variable domain, its missing parts supplied by reference TRBV12-5 and TRBJ2-7, is DARVTQTPRHKVTEMGQEVTMRCQPILGHNTVFWYRQTMMQGLELLAYFRNRAPLDDSGMPKDRFSAEMPDATLATLKIQPSEPRDSAVYFCASGLAGELSYEQYFGPGTRLTVT.

V is TRBV9 and J is TRBJ1-3; TRBD1 matches 10 bases. CDR1 is SGDLS, CDR2 YYNGEE, per germline. There are 18 residues in the CDR3. V shed 3 bases, J shed 0 bases, and the junction held 9 bases outside the gene matches. CDR3 nucleotides: TGTGCCAGCAGCGGAGACCGGGACAGGGGTAACTCTGGAAACACCATATATTTT. Translated, it gives CASSGDRDRGNSGNTIYF. The complete variable domain, with remaining parts taken from reference TRBV9 and TRBJ1-3, reads DSGVTQTPKHLITATGQRVTLRCSPRSGDLSVYWYQQSLDQGLQFLIQYYNGEERAKGNILERFSAQQFPDLHSELNLSSLELGDSALYFCASSGDRDRGNSGNTIYFGEGSWLTVV.

This clone was seen only once. This chain uses TRBV18 with TRBJ2-7; 7 positions agree with TRBD1. Germline CDR1 reads KGHSH; CDR2 reads LQKENI. There are 16 residues in the CDR3. V was pared by 3 bases and J by 1 base, with 9 bases of the junction left unmatched. CDR3 in DNA: TGTGCCAGCTCACCGGAAGACAGGGTATCTTCCTACGAGCAGTACTTC. Translation gives CASSPEDRVSSYEQYF.

This rearrangement joins TRBV7-9 to TRBJ2-1; perhaps TRBD2 as D (5 bases). The CDR3 extends over 12 amino acids. V dropped 7 bases and J dropped 9 bases, with 13 bases sitting between them. CDR1 and CDR2 from the germline V gene are SEHNR and FQNEAQ (reference sequence). CDR3 sequence: CASTTRETEQFF. The CDR3 bases are TGTGCCAGCACCACGAGGGAGACTGAGCAGTTCTTC.

The chain links TRBV12-3 or TRBV12-4 to TRBJ1-2, with D unresolved. Trimming left V 1 base short and J 3 bases short, with 6 bases between. This CDR3 contains 13 residues. The CDR3 is CASSLGSDYGYTF. The CDR3 DNA is TGTGCCAGCAGTTTAGGCAGTGACTATGGCTACACCTTC.

The chain is built from TRBV5-1 and TRBJ1-1; TRBD1 might be the D (5 bases). The V end was cut by 7 bases, the J end by 0 bases, with 16 bases between. This CDR3 is built from 15 residues. CDR1 and CDR2 from the germline V gene are SGHRS and YFSETQ. The CDR3 loop is CASSGTGVMNTEAFF. The CDR3 DNA reads TGCGCCAGCTCCGGGACGGGAGTGATGAACACTGAAGCTTTCTTT.

This rearrangement joins TRBV6-2 or TRBV6-3 to TRBJ2-7; TRBD2 matches 10 bases. V shed 2 bases and J 6 bases; nucleotides not matched to a gene: 13. Germline V gene sequence: CDR1 MNHEY, CDR2 SVGEGT. CDR3 length equals 17 residues. In nucleotides, the CDR3 is TGTGCCAGCAGTTACAACGCAGTGAGCGGGAGGGTAGGCGAGCAGTACTTC. It translates to CASSYNAVSGRVGEQYF.